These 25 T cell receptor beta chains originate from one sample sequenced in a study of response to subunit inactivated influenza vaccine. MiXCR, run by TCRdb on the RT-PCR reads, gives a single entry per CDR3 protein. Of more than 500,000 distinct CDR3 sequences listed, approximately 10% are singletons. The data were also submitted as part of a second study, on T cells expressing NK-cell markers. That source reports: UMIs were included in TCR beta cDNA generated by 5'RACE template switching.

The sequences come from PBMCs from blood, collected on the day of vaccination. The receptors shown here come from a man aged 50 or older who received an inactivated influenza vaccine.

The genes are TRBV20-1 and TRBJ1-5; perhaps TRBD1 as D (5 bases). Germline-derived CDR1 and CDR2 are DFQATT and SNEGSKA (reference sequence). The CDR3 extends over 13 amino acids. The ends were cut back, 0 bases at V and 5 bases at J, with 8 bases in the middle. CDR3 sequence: CSAREGQHQPQHF. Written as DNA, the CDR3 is TGCAGTGCTAGAGAGGGGCAGCATCAGCCCCAGCATTTT.

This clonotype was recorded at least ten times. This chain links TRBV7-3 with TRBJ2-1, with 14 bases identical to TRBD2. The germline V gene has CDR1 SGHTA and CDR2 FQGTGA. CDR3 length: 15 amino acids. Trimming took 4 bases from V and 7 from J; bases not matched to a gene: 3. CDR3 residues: CASSSGTSGGNEQFF. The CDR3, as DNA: TGTGCCAGCAGCTCAGGGACTAGCGGGGGTAATGAGCAGTTCTTC.

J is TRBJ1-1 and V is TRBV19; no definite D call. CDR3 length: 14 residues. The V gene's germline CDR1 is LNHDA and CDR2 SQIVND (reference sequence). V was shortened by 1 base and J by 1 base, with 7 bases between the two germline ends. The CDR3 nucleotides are TGTGCCAGTAGTATAGTGGCAGCGAACACTGAAGCTTTCTTT. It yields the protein CASSIVAANTEAFF.

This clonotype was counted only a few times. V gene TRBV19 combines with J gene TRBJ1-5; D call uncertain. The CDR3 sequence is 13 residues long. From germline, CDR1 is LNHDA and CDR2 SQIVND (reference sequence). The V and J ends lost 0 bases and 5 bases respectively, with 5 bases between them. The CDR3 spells CASSIDRDQPQHF. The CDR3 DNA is TGTGCCAGTAGTATAGATCGGGATCAGCCCCAGCATTTT.

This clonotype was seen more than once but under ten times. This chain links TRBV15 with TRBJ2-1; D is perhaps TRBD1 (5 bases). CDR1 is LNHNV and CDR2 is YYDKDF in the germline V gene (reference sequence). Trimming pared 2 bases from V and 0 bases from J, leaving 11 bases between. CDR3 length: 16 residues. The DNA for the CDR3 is TGTGCCACCAGCAGACCTACAGGATTCTCCTACAATGAGCAGTTCTTC. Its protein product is CATSRPTGFSYNEQFF.

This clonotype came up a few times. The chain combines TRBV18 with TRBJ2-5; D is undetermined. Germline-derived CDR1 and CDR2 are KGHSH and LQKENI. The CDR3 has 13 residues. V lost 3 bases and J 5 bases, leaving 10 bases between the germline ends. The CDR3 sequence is CASSPELDETQYF. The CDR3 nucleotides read TGTGCCAGCTCACCCGAGCTAGACGAGACCCAGTACTTC.

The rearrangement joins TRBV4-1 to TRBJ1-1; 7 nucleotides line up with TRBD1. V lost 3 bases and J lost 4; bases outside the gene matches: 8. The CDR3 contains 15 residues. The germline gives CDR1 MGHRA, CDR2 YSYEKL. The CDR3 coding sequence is TGCGCCAGCAGCCATCAGGGGGTTTGGGGCACTGAAGCTTTCTTT. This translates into CASSHQGVWGTEAFF.

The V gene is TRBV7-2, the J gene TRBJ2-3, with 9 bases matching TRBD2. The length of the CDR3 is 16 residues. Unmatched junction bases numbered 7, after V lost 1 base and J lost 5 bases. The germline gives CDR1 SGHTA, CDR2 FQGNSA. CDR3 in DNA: TGTGCCAGCAGCTTAGGAATGGCGGGGGGGCAAGATACGCAGTATTTT. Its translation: CASSLGMAGGQDTQYF.

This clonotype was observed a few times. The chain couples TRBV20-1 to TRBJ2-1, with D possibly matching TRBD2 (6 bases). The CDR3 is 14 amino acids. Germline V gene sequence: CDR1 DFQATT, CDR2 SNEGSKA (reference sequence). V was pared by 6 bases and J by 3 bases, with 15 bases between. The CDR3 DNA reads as TGCAGTGCAAGACCGGGGGTAAACTACAATGAGCAGTTCTTC. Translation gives CSARPGVNYNEQFF.

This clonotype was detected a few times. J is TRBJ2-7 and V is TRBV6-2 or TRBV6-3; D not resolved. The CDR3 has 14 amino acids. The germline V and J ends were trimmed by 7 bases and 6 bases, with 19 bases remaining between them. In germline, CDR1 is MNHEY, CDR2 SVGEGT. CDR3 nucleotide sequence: TGTGCCAGCACCAAGGGTAATACCAACCTCGAGCAGTACTTC. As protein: CASTKGNTNLEQYF.

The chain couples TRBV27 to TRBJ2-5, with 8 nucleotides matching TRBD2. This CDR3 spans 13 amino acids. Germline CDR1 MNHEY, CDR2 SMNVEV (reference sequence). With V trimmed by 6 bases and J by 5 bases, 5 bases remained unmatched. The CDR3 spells CASSGGARETQYF. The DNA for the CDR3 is TGTGCCAGCAGCGGGGGGGCCCGGGAGACCCAGTACTTC.

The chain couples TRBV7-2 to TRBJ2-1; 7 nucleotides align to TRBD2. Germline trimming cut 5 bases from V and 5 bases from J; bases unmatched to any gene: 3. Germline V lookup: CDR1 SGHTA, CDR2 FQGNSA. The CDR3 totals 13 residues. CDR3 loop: CASSRTRDNEQFF. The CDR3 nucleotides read TGTGCCAGCAGCCGGACTAGGGACAATGAGCAGTTCTTC. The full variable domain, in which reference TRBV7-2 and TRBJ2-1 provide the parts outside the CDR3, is GAGVSQSPSNKVTEKGKDVELRCDPISGHTALYWYRQSLGQGLEFLIYFQGNSAPDKSGLPSDRFSAERTGGSVSTLTIQRTQQEDSAVYLCASSRTRDNEQFFGPGTRLTVL.

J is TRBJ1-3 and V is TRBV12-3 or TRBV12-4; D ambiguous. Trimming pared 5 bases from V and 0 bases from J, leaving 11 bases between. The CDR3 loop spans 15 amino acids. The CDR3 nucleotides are TGTGCCAGCAGTCCTGGTGGCTTCTCTGGAAACACCATATATTTT. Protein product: CASSPGGFSGNTIYF.

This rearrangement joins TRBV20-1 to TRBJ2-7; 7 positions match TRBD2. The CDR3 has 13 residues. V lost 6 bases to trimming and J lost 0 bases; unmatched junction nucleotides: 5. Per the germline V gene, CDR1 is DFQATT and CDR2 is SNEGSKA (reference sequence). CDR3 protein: CSAIAGYSYEQYF. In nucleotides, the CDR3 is TGCAGTGCCATAGCGGGTTACTCCTACGAGCAGTACTTC.

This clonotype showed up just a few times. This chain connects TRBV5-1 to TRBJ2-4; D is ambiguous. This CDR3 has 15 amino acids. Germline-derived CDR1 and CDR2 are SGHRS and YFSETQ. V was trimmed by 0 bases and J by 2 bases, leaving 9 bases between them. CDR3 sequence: CASSLDAGTKNIQYF. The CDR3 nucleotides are TGCGCCAGCAGCTTGGATGCAGGAACCAAAAACATTCAGTACTTC. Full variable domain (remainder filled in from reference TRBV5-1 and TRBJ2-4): KAGVTQTPRYLIKTRGQQVTLSCSPISGHRSVSWYQQTPGQGLQFLFEYFSETQRNKGNFPGRFSGRQFSNSRSEMNVSTLELGDSALYLCASSLDAGTKNIQYFGAGTRLSVL.

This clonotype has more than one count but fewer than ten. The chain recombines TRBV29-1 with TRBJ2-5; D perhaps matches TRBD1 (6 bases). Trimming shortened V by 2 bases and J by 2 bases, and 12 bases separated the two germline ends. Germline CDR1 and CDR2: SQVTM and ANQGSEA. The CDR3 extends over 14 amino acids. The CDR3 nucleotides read TGCAGCGTTGAACCCCCAGGGGCGCAAGAGACCCAGTACTTC. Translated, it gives CSVEPPGAQETQYF.

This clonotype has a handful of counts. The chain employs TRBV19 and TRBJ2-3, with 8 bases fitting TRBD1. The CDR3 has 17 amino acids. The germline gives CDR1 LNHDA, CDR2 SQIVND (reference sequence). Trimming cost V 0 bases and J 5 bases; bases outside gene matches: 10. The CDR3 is CASSIDNRDRWKDTQYF. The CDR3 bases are TGTGCCAGTAGTATAGACAACCGGGACAGGTGGAAAGATACGCAGTATTTT.

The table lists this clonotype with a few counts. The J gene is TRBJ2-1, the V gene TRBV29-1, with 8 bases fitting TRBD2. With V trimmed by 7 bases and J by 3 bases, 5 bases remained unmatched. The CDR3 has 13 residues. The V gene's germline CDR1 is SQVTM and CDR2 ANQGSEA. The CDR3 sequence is CSETGGLYNEQFF. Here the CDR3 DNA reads TGCAGCGAAACGGGGGGGCTCTACAATGAGCAGTTCTTC.

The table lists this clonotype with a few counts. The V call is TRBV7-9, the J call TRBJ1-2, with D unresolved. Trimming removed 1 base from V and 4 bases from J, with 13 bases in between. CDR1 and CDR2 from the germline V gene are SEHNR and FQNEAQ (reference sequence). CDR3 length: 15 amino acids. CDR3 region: CASSLDGPVPYGYTF. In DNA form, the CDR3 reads TGTGCCAGCAGCTTAGACGGTCCGGTTCCCTATGGCTACACCTTC.

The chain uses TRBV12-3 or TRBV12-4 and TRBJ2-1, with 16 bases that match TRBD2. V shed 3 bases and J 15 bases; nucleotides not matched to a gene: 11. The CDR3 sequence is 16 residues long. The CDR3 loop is CASSLQVGTSGGAPFF. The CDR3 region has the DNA TGTGCCAGCAGTTTGCAGGTGGGGACTAGCGGGGGGGCCCCGTTCTTC.

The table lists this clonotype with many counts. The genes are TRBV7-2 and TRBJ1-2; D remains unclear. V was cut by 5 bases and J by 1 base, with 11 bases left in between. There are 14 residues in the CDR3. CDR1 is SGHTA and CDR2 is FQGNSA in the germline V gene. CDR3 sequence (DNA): TGTGCCAGCAGCCCATTCCAGATTAACTATGGCTACACCTTC. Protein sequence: CASSPFQINYGYTF.

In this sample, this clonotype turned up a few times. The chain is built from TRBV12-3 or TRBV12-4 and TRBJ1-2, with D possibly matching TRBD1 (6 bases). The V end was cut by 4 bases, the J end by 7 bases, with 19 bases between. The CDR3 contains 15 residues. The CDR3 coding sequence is TGTGCCAGCAGTTACCCCGGACAAGGGGGATTTGGCTACACCTTC. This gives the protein CASSYPGQGGFGYTF.

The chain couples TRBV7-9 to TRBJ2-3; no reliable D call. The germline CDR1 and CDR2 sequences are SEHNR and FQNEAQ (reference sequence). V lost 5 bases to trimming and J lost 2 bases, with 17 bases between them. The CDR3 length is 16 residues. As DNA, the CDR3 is TGTGCCAGCAGCGGCCCGCTCCTAGGGTCCACAGATACGCAGTATTTT. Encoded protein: CASSGPLLGSTDTQYF.

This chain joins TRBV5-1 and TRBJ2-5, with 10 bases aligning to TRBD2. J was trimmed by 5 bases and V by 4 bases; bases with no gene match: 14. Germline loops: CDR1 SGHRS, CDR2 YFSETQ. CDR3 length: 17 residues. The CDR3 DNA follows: TGCGCCAGCAGCCCGGGGCGGGGACTAGCGAGAGGGGAGACCCAGTACTTC. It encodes CASSPGRGLARGETQYF.

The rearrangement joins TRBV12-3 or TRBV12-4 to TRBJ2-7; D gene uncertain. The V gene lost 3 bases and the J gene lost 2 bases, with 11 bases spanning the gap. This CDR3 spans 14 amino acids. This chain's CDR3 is CASSFDGPTYEQYF. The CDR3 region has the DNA TGTGCCAGCAGTTTCGACGGACCCACCTACGAGCAGTACTTC.